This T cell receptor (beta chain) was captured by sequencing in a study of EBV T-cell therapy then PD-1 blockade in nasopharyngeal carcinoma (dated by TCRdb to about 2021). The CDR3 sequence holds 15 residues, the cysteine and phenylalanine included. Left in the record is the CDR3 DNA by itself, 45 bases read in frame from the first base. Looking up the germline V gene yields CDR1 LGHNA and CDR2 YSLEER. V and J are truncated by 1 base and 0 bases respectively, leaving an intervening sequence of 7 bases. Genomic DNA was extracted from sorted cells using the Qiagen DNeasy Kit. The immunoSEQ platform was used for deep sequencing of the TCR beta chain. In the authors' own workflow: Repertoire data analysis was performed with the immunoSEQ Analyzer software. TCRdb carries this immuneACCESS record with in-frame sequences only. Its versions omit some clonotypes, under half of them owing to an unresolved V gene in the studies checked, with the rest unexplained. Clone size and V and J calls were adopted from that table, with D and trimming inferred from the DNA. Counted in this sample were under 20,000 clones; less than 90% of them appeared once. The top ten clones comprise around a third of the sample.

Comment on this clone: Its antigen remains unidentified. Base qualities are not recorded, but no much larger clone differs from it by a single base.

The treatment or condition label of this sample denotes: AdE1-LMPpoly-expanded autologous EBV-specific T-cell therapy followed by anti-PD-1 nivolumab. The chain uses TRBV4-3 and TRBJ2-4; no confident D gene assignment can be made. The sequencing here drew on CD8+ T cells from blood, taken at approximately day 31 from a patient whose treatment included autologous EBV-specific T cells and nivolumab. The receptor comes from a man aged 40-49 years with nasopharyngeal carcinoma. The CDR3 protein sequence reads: CASSQGIVAKNIQYF. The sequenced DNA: TGCGCCAGCAGCCAAGGGATCGTAGCCAAAAACATTCAGTACTTC.